The T cell receptor (beta chain) described here comes from a study of CD8 T cells in ankylosing spondylitis. Broader study findings: Earlier authors reported some of these motif variants in reactive arthritis synovial fluid and blood. In ankylosing spondylitis blood, a motif of roughly 8 highly homologous TCR beta variants appeared characteristic. Disease-linked clones reportedly concentrated significantly in matched ankylosing spondylitis synovial fluid.

As for this clonotype: The antigen remains unidentified.

Using quantitative 5'-RACE with molecular barcodes, the authors made TCR beta libraries. MiXCR was run by TCRdb on the 5' RACE reads, yielding one entry per CDR3 protein. The sample records about 800,000 distinct CDR3 sequences, approximately 10% being singletons. V lost 0 bases and J lost 5, with 8 bases in between. Germline CDR1 is LGHNA and CDR2 is YSLEER. This CDR3 is built from 15 residues. The material sequenced was blood, either unsorted or a sorted T cell fraction (not recorded which). The V call is TRBV4-3, the J call TRBJ1-6; D is ambiguous. This receptor was taken from a male donor with ankylosing spondylitis. CDR3 loop: CASSQDSLNNSPLHF. The CDR3 bases are TGCGCCAGCAGCCAAGATTCCCTAAATAATTCACCCCTCCACTTT.